This entry is about one TCR beta chain. The antigen is not known. The CDR3 spans 16 residues. Here immunoSEQ multiplex PCR was the method, and the copy in TCRdb shows in-frame clones only, minus some. The sample holds around 700,000 clones, about 91% seen once. The sample originates from a study of shared clonotypes between healthy human individuals. Study overall: Each donor's CD8 memory used one plate, CD8 naive two, each CD4 subset three.

Positively selected for CCR7, the CD45RO-negative cells used as naive CD8 cells excluded terminally differentiated effector memory CD45RA+ cells. General study points: Incomplete sequencing of sorted subsets was indicated by rarefaction despite large depth. On the whole, naive subsets had larger estimated richness than memory subsets had. Shared across a handful of donors were 4% to 5% of the naive CD4 clonotypes.

This chain links TRBV21-1 with TRBJ1-5; the table calls TRBD1, which could not be checked here. TRBV21-1 is flagged as a pseudogene. Sequenced input: naive CD8+ T cells sorted from blood. This TCR derives from a man in his thirties or forties in good health. CDR3 in amino acids: CASSDHRDKLDQPQHF. Here the CDR3 DNA reads TGTGCCAGCAGCGATCACCGGGACAAACTGGACCAGCCCCAGCATTTT.